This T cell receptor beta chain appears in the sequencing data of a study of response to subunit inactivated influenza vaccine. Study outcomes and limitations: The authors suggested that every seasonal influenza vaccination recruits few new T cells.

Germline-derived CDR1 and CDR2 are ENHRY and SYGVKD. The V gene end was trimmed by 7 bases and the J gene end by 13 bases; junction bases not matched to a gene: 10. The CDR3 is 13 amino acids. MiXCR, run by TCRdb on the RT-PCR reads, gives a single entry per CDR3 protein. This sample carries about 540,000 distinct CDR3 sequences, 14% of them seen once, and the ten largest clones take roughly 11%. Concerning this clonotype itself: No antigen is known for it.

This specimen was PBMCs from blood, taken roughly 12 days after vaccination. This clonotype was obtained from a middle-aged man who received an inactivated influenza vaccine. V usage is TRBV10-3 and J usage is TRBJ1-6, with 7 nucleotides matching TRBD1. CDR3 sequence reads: CAIKQGGSSPLHF. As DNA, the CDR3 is TGTGCCATCAAGCAGGGGGGCTCTTCGCCCCTCCACTTT.